Listed below are T cell receptor beta chains from one sample, sequenced in a study of blood T cell repertoires in COVID-19. Assay used: immunoSEQ multiplex PCR; TCRdb lists only in-frame clones, some missing. This table has fewer than 250,000 clones, around 90% appearing once. Sequenced: peripheral blood. The origin of the receptors is a young man with COVID-19, enrolled during active disease. CDR3s include the opening cysteine and the closing phenylalanine or tryptophan. Each record gives: D gene, J gene, clone size, V gene, CDR3 DNA, CDR3 protein. The D gene is left open where the match is weak. Clone size is stated in some rows and not others, as once, few, many or a class when expanded.

. | TRBJ1-2 | . | TRBV5-6 | TGTGCCAGCAGCTCCACAGGGATCCTAGGGACCTTC | CASSSTGILGTF
TRBD1 | TRBJ1-6 | . | TRBV2 | TGTGCCAGCCGACAGACAGGGGGGGGTTCACCCCTCCACTTT | CASRQTGGGSPLHF
. | TRBJ1-5 | . | TRBV7-9 | TGTGCCAGCAGCTCCCGGGGGGGTGGCAATCAGCCCCAGCATTTT | CASSSRGGGNQPQHF
. | TRBJ1-5 | . | TRBV28 | TGTGCCAGCAGTTTAAGAGGAGGCCAGCCCCAGCATTTT | CASSLRGGQPQHF
TRBD1 | TRBJ1-2 | . | TRBV4-3 | TGCGCCAGCAGCCAAGCTGGACAGGTCCGGAATGGCTACACCTTC | CASSQAGQVRNGYTF
TRBD1 | TRBJ1-6 | . | TRBV19 | TGTGCCAGTACTGGACAGGGATCTTCACCCCTCCACTTT | CASTGQGSSPLHF
. | TRBJ2-5 | . | TRBV15 | TGTGCCACCAGCAGAACCGAGGGGACATTGGAGCACCAAGAGACCCAGTACTTC | CATSRTEGTLEHQETQYF
TRBD1 | TRBJ2-2 | . | TRBV19 | TGTGCCAGTAGTCGGGACAGGGGGTATGCCGGGGAGCTGTTTTTT | CASSRDRGYAGELFF
TRBD2 | TRBJ2-1 | . | TRBV7-3 | TGTGCCAGCAGCTTATTGGCGACGAAAGGACTAGCGGGAACCTACAATGAGCAGTTCTTC | CASSLLATKGLAGTYNEQFF
. | TRBJ1-2 | . | TRBV19 | TGTGCCAGTAGTATAGAGCCAGGGGCTCTCTATGGCTACACCTTC | CASSIEPGALYGYTF
. | TRBJ1-2 | . | TRBV12-3/TRBV12-4 | TGTGCCAGCACTTTGGACAGCCTCTATGGCTACACCTTC | CASTLDSLYGYTF
. | TRBJ1-2 | . | TRBV5-1 | TGCGCCAGCAGCTTGGTTAGCAGTGCCCTATCCGGTGGCTACACCTTC | CASSLVSSALSGGYTF
TRBD2 | TRBJ2-3 | . | TRBV6-4 | TGTGCCAGCAGTGAGCGGGAGGCCACAGATACGCAGTATTTT | CASSEREATDTQYF
TRBD2 | TRBJ2-1 | . | TRBV18 | TGTGCCAGCTCACCACTAGCGGGAGCCGCCAATGAGCAGTTCTTC | CASSPLAGAANEQFF
. | TRBJ1-1 | . | TRBV7-2 | TGTGCCAGCAGCTTAAAACAGGGCACTGAAGCTTTCTTT | CASSLKQGTEAFF
. | TRBJ2-1 | . | TRBV4-2 | TGTGCCAGCAGCCAAGATTGGCTAGCGTCACACAATGAGCAGTTCTTC | CASSQDWLASHNEQFF
TRBD2 | TRBJ2-7 | . | TRBV5-1 | TGCGCCAGCAGCCGCATCTCGACAGGAAAATCTAGCGGGGGTCTACTCTACGAGCAGTACTTC | CASSRISTGKSSGGLLYEQYF
. | TRBJ2-1 | once | TRBV4-3 | TGCGCCAGCAGCCAAGTCTTCGGGGGAAGCTCCTACAATGAGCAGTTCTTC | CASSQVFGGSSYNEQFF
. | TRBJ2-7 | . | TRBV6-5 | TGTGCCAGCAGTTACTCGGAGGCTAAATCCTACGAGCAGTACTTC | CASSYSEAKSYEQYF
TRBD2 | TRBJ2-2 | . | TRBV28 | TGTGCCAGCAGTTTAACGGGGGGCACCGGGGAGCTGTTTTTT | CASSLTGGTGELFF
. | TRBJ2-3 | once | TRBV11-3 | TGTGCCAGCAGCTTAGGGGCCAGCAGATATACAGATACGCAGTATTTT | CASSLGASRYTDTQYF
TRBD2 | TRBJ2-5 | . | TRBV10-3 | TGTGCCATCAGTGAGTCGGCTAGCGGGAGTGGAGAGACCCAGTACTTC | CAISESASGSGETQYF
TRBD1 | TRBJ1-2 | . | TRBV7-2 | TGTGCCAGCAGCTTTTCCGGGACAGAACCCTATGGCTACACCTTC | CASSFSGTEPYGYTF
TRBD1 | TRBJ2-7 | once | TRBV19 | TGTGCCAGTAGTAGCAAAGGGACAGGGCAGGGCTACGAGCAGTACTTC | CASSSKGTGQGYEQYF
. | TRBJ1-5 | . | TRBV27 | TGTGCCAGCAGTTTGGGGGGGTCTTCGGGGAGGAATCAGCCCCAGCATTTT | CASSLGGSSGRNQPQHF
. | TRBJ1-5 | . | TRBV6-5 | TGTGCCAGCAGTTACGGGGGGGCAGGTCAGCCCCAGCATTTT | CASSYGGAGQPQHF
TRBD1 | TRBJ2-3 | . | TRBV11-2 | TGTGCCAGCAGCCCCGGGACAGGGGGAGGCACAGATACGCAGTATTTT | CASSPGTGGGTDTQYF
. | TRBJ2-5 | . | TRBV9 | TGTGCCAGCAGCGTAGCACCAGGGCGAGAGACCCAGTACTTC | CASSVAPGRETQYF
TRBD1 | TRBJ2-1 | . | TRBV11-3 | TGTGCCAGCAGCTTAGATTGGCAGGGGGCATTCCAGTTCTTC | CASSLDWQGAFQFF
. | TRBJ1-6 | . | TRBV7-9 | TGTGCCAGCAGCTTAGGGAGTTCACCCCTCCACTTT | CASSLGSSPLHF
TRBD2 | TRBJ2-3 | few | TRBV6-2/TRBV6-3 | TGTGCCAGCAGTTACTCCCCTCCCGGGGGGGCGACAGATACGCAGTATTTT | CASSYSPPGGATDTQYF
TRBD2 | TRBJ2-3 | . | TRBV11-2 | TGTGCCAGCAGCTCCGCACCCCTAGCGGGACTTAGCACAGATACGCAGTATTTT | CASSSAPLAGLSTDTQYF
TRBD2 | TRBJ2-7 | . | TRBV28 | TGTGCCAGCACCGACGGGGGGGAACCCTACGAGCAGTACTTC | CASTDGGEPYEQYF
TRBD1 | TRBJ2-7 | . | TRBV7-3 | TGTGCCAGCAGCAGGGACAGACACTACGAGCAGTACTTC | CASSRDRHYEQYF
TRBD1 | TRBJ2-7 | once | TRBV4-3 | TGCGCCAGCAGCCAAGGCGGAGTGAGGGGGCACTACGAGCAGTACTTC | CASSQGGVRGHYEQYF
TRBD1 | TRBJ2-5 | . | TRBV18 | TGTGCCAGCTCACCTCAAGACAGGGTCCAAGAGACCCAGTACTTC | CASSPQDRVQETQYF
TRBD1 | TRBJ1-3 | . | TRBV28 | TGTGCCAGCAGTTTACCCGGACAGGGTGTGTGGGGAAACACCATATATTTT | CASSLPGQGVWGNTIYF
. | TRBJ1-1 | . | TRBV4-3 | TGCGCCAGCAGCCCCGGGACACCCATGAACACTGAAGCTTTCTTT | CASSPGTPMNTEAFF
. | TRBJ1-2 | . | TRBV9 | TGTGCCAGCAGCGTTCTCAACATGGTCTATGGCTACACCTTC | CASSVLNMVYGYTF
TRBD1 | TRBJ1-1 | . | TRBV19 | TGTGCCAGTACCCAGACAGGGAGTTTTAGCGAAGCTTTCTTT | CASTQTGSFSEAFF
TRBD1 | TRBJ2-7 | . | TRBV29-1 | TGCAGCGTTTTCCCGGGACAGTCCTACGAGCAGTACTTC | CSVFPGQSYEQYF
. | TRBJ2-5 | . | TRBV9 | TGTGCCAGCAGCGACAGGCCCGGGGGAGAGACCCAGTACTTC | CASSDRPGGETQYF
. | TRBJ1-5 | . | TRBV3-1/TRBV3-2 | TGTGCCAGCAGCCAGATGAGGGATCAGCCCCAGCATTTT | CASSQMRDQPQHF
. | TRBJ1-6 | . | TRBV29-1 | TGCAGCGTTGAAGAATTATCCAGGGATTCACCCCTCCACTTT | CSVEELSRDSPLHF
. | TRBJ1-3 | once | TRBV15 | TGTGCCACCAGCAGGCAGTTCAGTTCTGGAAACACCATATATTTT | CATSRQFSSGNTIYF
. | TRBJ2-3 | . | TRBV4-3 | TGCGCCAGCAGCCTCGATAGTAGGACACGCAGCACAGATACGCAGTATTTT | CASSLDSRTRSTDTQYF
. | TRBJ2-7 | . | TRBV6-4 | TGTGCCAGCAGCCGAGCCGAGGGGGACGAGCAGTACTTC | CASSRAEGDEQYF
. | TRBJ1-6 | . | TRBV6-5 | TGTGCCAGCAGTTACGGAGATAATTCACCCCTCCACTTT | CASSYGDNSPLHF
TRBD2 | TRBJ2-7 | . | TRBV28 | TGTGCCAGCAGTGGGGGGACTAGCGGGAGAGGAGAGCAGTACTTC | CASSGGTSGRGEQYF
TRBD2 | TRBJ2-3 | once | TRBV28 | TGTGCCAGCATTATGAGGACTAGCAGGACAGATACGCAGTATTTT | CASIMRTSRTDTQYF